These 5 T cell receptor beta chains came from one sample sequenced in a study of T cells in Graves' hyperthyroidism and ophthalmopathy. The TCR beta CDR3 regions underwent amplification using RNA transcripts as the source. Primed by the HTBI set, a first-round RT-PCR was run on the TCR CDR3. Using its own MiXCR run on the multiplex PCR reads, TCRdb lists one record per CDR3 protein. This sample has 300,000 to 400,000 distinct CDR3 sequences; 18% occur once, and the top ten carry approximately 49%. The source material was blood. The receptors come from a woman aged 45-60 years with Graves' hyperthyroidism.

This clonotype was seen many times. This chain joins TRBV12-3 or TRBV12-4 and TRBJ1-1, with a tentative D call TRBD1 (6 bases). V lost 5 bases and J lost 6, with 13 bases in between. This CDR3 has 13 amino acids. The CDR3 sequence is CASSVTGRAEAFF. The CDR3 region has the DNA TGTGCCAGCAGTGTAACAGGGCGGGCTGAAGCTTTCTTT.

This clonotype was counted at least ten times. The chain couples TRBV3-1 to TRBJ1-2; D is unresolved. This CDR3 region has 13 residues. Trimming took off 6 bases at V and 4 bases at J, with 12 bases between the two ends. Germline values: CDR1 LGHDT, CDR2 YNNKEL (reference sequence). CDR3 coding DNA: TGTGCCAGCAGTGACGGGCGGTCCTATGGCTACACCTTC. It translates to CASSDGRSYGYTF.

The gene calls are TRBV3-1 and TRBJ1-3, with D tentatively TRBD1 (5 bases). V was cut by 4 bases and J by 0 bases, with 10 bases left in between. Per germline, CDR1 LGHDT and CDR2 YNNKEL (reference sequence). The CDR3 loop spans 15 amino acids. The CDR3 sequence: CASSPGLTSGNTIYF. The CDR3 bases are TGTGCCAGCAGCCCGGGACTGACCTCTGGAAACACCATATATTTT.

The J gene is TRBJ2-1, the V gene TRBV11-2; 11 nucleotides line up with TRBD1. V lost 5 bases and J lost 3; bases outside the gene matches: 6. The length of the CDR3 is 16 residues. Germline CDR1 is SGHAT and CDR2 is FQNNGV. CDR3 coding DNA: TGTGCCAGCAGCCCCAGAGGGACAGGGGGCTACAATGAGCAGTTCTTC. Amino acid sequence: CASSPRGTGGYNEQFF.

This clonotype was seen more than once but under ten times. This sequence joins TRBV6-1 and TRBJ2-1, with TRBD2 identical over 9 bases. The V segment lost 5 bases and the J segment 9 bases; nucleotides outside the gene matches: 5. The CDR3 runs to 13 residues. Germline V gives CDR1 MNHNS, CDR2 SASEGT. CDR3 DNA sequence: TGTGCCAGCAGTTACGCGGGGGGGGGTGAGCAGTTCTTC. Encoded protein: CASSYAGGGEQFF.